These 11 T cell receptor beta chains originate from one sample sequenced in a study of blood T cell repertoires in COVID-19. Some clones are missing from TCRdb's copy, which holds only in-frame ones; the method was immunoSEQ multiplex PCR. The data contain roughly 150,000 clones, roughly 86% of them seen just once; the ten biggest clones take up under 3%. Sequencing was done on a sample of peripheral blood. All receptors derive from an elderly woman with COVID-19, enrolled during active disease.

In its sample, this clone was seen a few times. The rearrangement joins TRBV6-5 to TRBJ1-5, with D possibly being TRBD1 (6 bases). The CDR3 spans 13 residues. V gave up 4 bases and J gave up 4 bases, with 8 bases separating them. The germline CDR1 and CDR2 sequences are MNHEY and SVGAGI. The CDR3 region has the DNA TGTGCCAGCAGTTCGGACAGAAATCAGCCCCAGCATTTT. Its protein product is CASSSDRNQPQHF.

The table lists this clone with a count of one. V usage is TRBV9 and J usage is TRBJ1-2; D gene unclear. CDR1 SGDLS and CDR2 YYNGEE come from the germline V gene. This CDR3 is built from 15 residues. Trimming stripped 4 bases from V and 1 base from J, with 14 bases between. This CDR3 is CASSPGGGSNYGYTF. The CDR3 DNA follows: TGTGCCAGCAGCCCTGGTGGCGGGAGTAACTATGGCTACACCTTC. Using reference TRBV9 and TRBJ1-2 for the parts outside the CDR3, the full variable domain is DSGVTQTPKHLITATGQRVTLRCSPRSGDLSVYWYQQSLDQGLQFLIQYYNGEERAKGNILERFSAQQFPDLHSELNLSSLELGDSALYFCASSPGGGSNYGYTFGSGTRLTVV.

The chain couples TRBV10-3 to TRBJ2-5, with 9 bases that match TRBD2. CDR3 length: 15 amino acids. The ends lost 4 bases at V and 1 base at J; junction bases unmatched: 4. Germline assignment: CDR1 ENHRY and CDR2 SYGVKD. The CDR3 nucleotides read TGTGCCATCAGTGCTGCGGGAGGGCCCCAAGAGACCCAGTACTTC. It encodes CAISAAGGPQETQYF.

The V and J genes are TRBV4-2 and TRBJ2-2, with 7 bases that match TRBD2. Per germline, CDR1 LGHNA and CDR2 YNFKEQ. The junction had 9 bases not matched to a gene; V was cut back by 1 base and J by 1 base. The CDR3 spans 18 residues. CDR3 region: CASSQGEGASGNTGELFF. As DNA, the CDR3 is TGTGCCAGCAGCCAAGGGGAAGGGGCTAGCGGGAACACCGGGGAGCTGTTTTTT.

V usage is TRBV11-1 and J usage is TRBJ2-7; TRBD2 agrees at 8 bases. V lost 3 bases, J lost 1 base, and 5 bases stayed unmatched. The germline V gene has CDR1 SGHAT and CDR2 FQDESV (reference sequence). The CDR3 runs 15 residues. CDR3 bases: TGTGCCAGCAGCTTTTCCCTAGCGGGTTCCTACGAGCAGTACTTC. This sequence encodes CASSFSLAGSYEQYF.

J is TRBJ1-2 and V is TRBV14; TRBD1 matches at 9 bases. CDR3 length equals 13 residues. CDR1 is SGHDN and CDR2 is FVKESK in the germline V gene. The trim removed 7 bases at V and 8 bases at J, leaving 8 bases unmatched. CDR3 protein: CASTADRGGGYTF. CDR3 nucleotide sequence: TGTGCCAGCACCGCGGACAGGGGAGGAGGCTACACCTTC.

J is TRBJ2-1 and V is TRBV21-1; TRBD2 is the table's D call and was not checked against the DNA. TRBV21-1 is a pseudogene locus. There are 18 residues in the CDR3. CDR3 residues: CASSPGLGVGRIYNEQFF. The CDR3 DNA is TGTGCCAGCAGCCCCGGGCTCGGGGTAGGACGAATCTACAATGAGCAGTTCTTC.

The chain is built from TRBV4-1 and TRBJ2-5; 10 positions match TRBD2. This CDR3 spans 15 amino acids. CDR1 and CDR2 from the germline V gene are MGHRA and YSYEKL. Unmatched junction bases numbered 5, after V lost 5 bases and J lost 2 bases. The CDR3 DNA sequence: TGCGCCAGCAGCTCGACTAGCGGGCTGCAAGAGACCCAGTACTTC. Residues: CASSSTSGLQETQYF.

V usage is TRBV5-8 and J usage is TRBJ2-7; D is perhaps TRBD1 (5 bases). Germline V gives CDR1 SGHTS, CDR2 YDEGEE. CDR3 size: 15 residues. The germline V and J ends were trimmed by 4 bases and 1 base, with 15 bases remaining between them. CDR3 region: CASSQNRISSYEQYF. DNA for the CDR3: TGTGCCAGCAGCCAAAACAGGATCTCTTCCTACGAGCAGTACTTC.

This chain connects TRBV5-1 to TRBJ2-1, with 8 positions matching TRBD1. This CDR3 comprises 15 residues. CDR1 is SGHRS and CDR2 is YFSETQ in the germline V gene. The trim removed 2 bases at V and 9 bases at J, leaving 10 bases unmatched. CDR3: CASSLPGQDWSEQFF. As DNA, the CDR3 is TGCGCCAGCAGCTTACCGGGACAGGATTGGAGTGAGCAGTTCTTC.

This clone showed up just a few times. This chain links TRBV19 with TRBJ2-1, with 9 bases aligning to TRBD2. The CDR3 loop spans 13 amino acids. Trimming removed 4 bases from V and 7 bases from J; junction bases left unmatched: 2. Germline CDR1 reads LNHDA; CDR2 reads SQIVND (reference sequence). The CDR3 reads CASSSGRVNEQFF. CDR3 nucleotides: TGTGCCAGTAGTAGCGGGAGGGTAAATGAGCAGTTCTTC.